Each of the 5 T cell receptor beta chains below was sequenced from the same sample in a study of T cell repertoires in cytomegalovirus infection. Each CDR3 protein is one row after TCRdb ran MiXCR on the reads. Here the sample spans some 400,000 distinct CDR3 sequences, approximately 31% being singletons. The sample taken for sequencing was PBMCs. These receptors originate from a human donor in good health (CMV status not recorded). Some clones in this sample may be carry-over from other donors' samples.

The genes are TRBV20-1 and TRBJ1-2, with D possibly TRBD1 on 5 matching bases. The length of the CDR3 is 15 residues. V dropped 1 base and J dropped 4 bases, with 16 bases sitting between them. Germline V gene data show CDR1 as DFQATT and CDR2 as SNEGSKA (reference sequence). In DNA, the CDR3 is TGCAGTGCTAGAGCCTCCGACAGAAACCTCTATGGCTACACCTTC. Translated: CSARASDRNLYGYTF.

A few counts support this clonotype. This rearrangement joins TRBV7-8 to TRBJ2-7, with 9 nucleotides matching TRBD2. The CDR3 has 16 residues. Looked up from germline, CDR1 is SGHVS and CDR2 is FQNEAQ. V shed 5 bases and J 3 bases; nucleotides not matched to a gene: 11. DNA of the CDR3: TGTGCCAGCAGCACGAGCATAGCGGGGGCTTTCTACGAGCAGTACTTC. Its translation is CASSTSIAGAFYEQYF.

The CDR3 region is CASSPVEVSETQYF. The CDR3, as DNA: TGTGCCAGCAGCCCGGTTGAGGTCTCAGAGACCCAGTACTTC. The V gene is TRBV5-4, the J gene TRBJ2-5; D not resolved. The V and J ends lost 4 bases and 4 bases respectively, with 14 bases between them. The CDR3 spans 14 residues. The germline CDR1 and CDR2 sequences are SGHNT and YYREEE (reference sequence).

The J gene is TRBJ1-2, the V gene TRBV15, with D possibly TRBD1 on 6 matching bases. This CDR3 is 15 amino acids long. V gave up 5 bases and J gave up 3 bases, with 16 bases separating them. CDR1 is LNHNV, CDR2 YYDKDF, per germline (reference sequence). CDR3 residues: CATSGGGYPDYGYTF. The CDR3 bases are TGTGCCACCAGCGGGGGCGGGTACCCAGACTATGGCTACACCTTC.

This clonotype was recorded at least ten times. The chain carries TRBV7-2 and TRBJ1-2, with 7 bases aligning to TRBD1. With 5 bases clipped from V and 6 bases from J, the junction kept 6 bases outside the gene matches. Looked up from germline, CDR1 is SGHTA and CDR2 is FQGNSA. The CDR3 covers 13 residues. The CDR3 DNA reads TGTGCCAGCAGCGCACAAGGGGGCGATGGCTACACCTTC. Translated, it gives CASSAQGGDGYTF.